The sample holds one count of the clone carrying this T cell receptor beta chain. The source of the sample is a study of blood T cell repertoires in COVID-19. Study background: Some COVID-19 samples were acute and others convalescent; all came from the United States, Italy and Spain. T cells, B-cell-depleted T cells, or PBMCs provided the cDNA or gDNA that served as material.

Study processing details: Estimation of nucleated cell counts relied on the amplification of reference gene primers. Assay: immunoSEQ multiplex PCR; the TCRdb copy retains only in-frame clones and omits some. V, J and clone size reflect that table, while D and trimming were determined from the DNA. The table has approximately 180,000 clones, 70% to 90% seen once. The clonotype comes from a man in his sixties with active or convalescent COVID-19. Material: peripheral blood.

The DNA for the CDR3 is TGTGCCAGCAGTTCCTGGACAGGGTCTGGGGCCAACGTCCTGACTTTC. Protein: CASSSWTGSGANVLTF. The chain links TRBV6-6 to TRBJ2-6; 8 nucleotides align to TRBD1. Germline values: CDR1 MNHNY, CDR2 SVGAGI (reference sequence). The CDR3 is 16 amino acids. V was pared by 4 bases and J by 1 base, with 3 bases of the junction left unmatched.